Following are 28 T cell receptor beta chains from one sample sequenced in a study of cytomegalovirus exposure and HLA in healthy donors. With 60 Vbeta and 13 Jbeta primers, the PCR was carried out. Libraries were prepared by immunoSEQ multiplex PCR; TCRdb keeps only in-frame clonotypes and omits some of them. The sample lists about 130,000 clones, approximately 80% occurring once. The sample taken for sequencing was PBMCs. These receptors were taken from a human donor in good health.

The chain couples TRBV7-6 to TRBJ1-2; the D gene is possibly TRBD1 (5 bases). This CDR3 comprises 14 residues. V was cut by 1 base and J by 4 bases, with 10 bases left in between. In germline, CDR1 is SGHVS, CDR2 FNYEAQ. DNA of the CDR3: TGTGCCAGCAGCTTAGTTGGAGACAGCTATGGCTACACCTTC. Amino acid sequence: CASSLVGDSYGYTF.

V gene TRBV28 combines with J gene TRBJ2-7; TRBD1 agrees at 9 bases. J lost 5 bases, V lost 5 bases, and 10 bases had no gene match. The length of the CDR3 is 15 residues. Germline CDR1 reads MDHEN; CDR2 reads SYDVKM. Here the CDR3 reads CASSRRTGVKDEQYF. CDR3 bases: TGTGCCAGCAGTCGACGGACAGGGGTAAAGGACGAGCAGTACTTC.

In its sample, this clone was seen once. This chain links TRBV5-1 with TRBJ1-1; 10 bases match TRBD1. The V gene end was trimmed by 5 bases and the J gene end by 2 bases; junction bases not matched to a gene: 9. The CDR3 has 16 amino acids. The V gene's germline CDR1 is SGHRS and CDR2 YFSETQ. The CDR3 sequence is CASRPGQGSLNTEAFF. For the CDR3, the DNA is TGCGCCAGCAGACCGGGACAGGGGTCCCTAAACACTGAAGCTTTCTTT.

This chain joins TRBV28 and TRBJ1-1, with 9 bases fitting TRBD1. Trimming took 11 bases from V and 7 from J; bases not matched to a gene: 5. Germline V gene data show CDR1 as MDHEN and CDR2 as SYDVKM. This CDR3 region has 11 residues. The CDR3 reads CAAGTGREAFF. In DNA, the CDR3 is TGTGCCGCCGGGACAGGGCGTGAAGCTTTCTTT.

This rearrangement joins TRBV6-6 to TRBJ1-1; tentative D call: TRBD1 (5 bases). The V gene's germline CDR1 is MNHNY and CDR2 SVGAGI (reference sequence). The CDR3 sequence is 15 residues long. With 5 bases removed from V and 0 bases from J, the gap between germline ends came to 13 bases. CDR3 coding DNA: TGTGCCAGCAGTCACTGGGGAGGGGTGAACACTGAAGCTTTCTTT. Protein: CASSHWGGVNTEAFF.

V gene TRBV10-3 combines with J gene TRBJ2-5; TRBD1 aligns across 7 bases. Losses at the gene ends were 8 bases for V and 2 bases for J; bases not matched to a gene: 5. CDR1 and CDR2 from the germline V gene are ENHRY and SYGVKD. The CDR3 is made up of 13 amino acids. The CDR3 bases are TGTGCCATCCGAGGGGACAGTCAAGAGACCCAGTACTTC. It translates to CAIRGDSQETQYF.

This clone has more than one count but fewer than ten. The chain carries TRBV6-1 and TRBJ1-1; D remains unclear. The CDR3 has 14 residues. In germline, CDR1 is MNHNS, CDR2 SASEGT. Between the trimmed V and J ends, which lost 1 base and 3 bases, there was a span of 9 bases. The CDR3 region is CASSEGGLDTEAFF. CDR3 sequence (DNA): TGTGCCAGCAGTGAAGGAGGGCTGGACACTGAAGCTTTCTTT.

The rearrangement uses TRBV19 and TRBJ2-7; D is undetermined. This CDR3 has 11 residues. Trimming pared 6 bases from V and 4 bases from J, leaving 7 bases between. Germline assignment: CDR1 LNHDA and CDR2 SQIVND (reference sequence). The CDR3 nucleotides read TGTGCCAGTAGGGGCCGATACGAGCAGTACTTC. It is translated as CASRGRYEQYF.

This clone was picked up a small number of times. V gene TRBV28 combines with J gene TRBJ1-3, with D unclear. Trimming took off 3 bases at V and 5 bases at J, with 14 bases between the two ends. Germline CDR1 reads MDHEN; CDR2 reads SYDVKM. This CDR3 is 15 amino acids long. The CDR3, as DNA: TGTGCCAGCAGTTTCGTGTCAGCGCCTAGAAACACCATATATTTT. It encodes CASSFVSAPRNTIYF.

This sequence joins TRBV7-2 and TRBJ1-4; 9 bases are a match to TRBD1. Germline values: CDR1 SGHTA, CDR2 FQGNSA. The J segment lost 3 bases and the V segment lost 5 bases, leaving 7 bases of the junction unmatched. This CDR3 has 16 residues. The chain's CDR3 is CASSTRTGGPNEKLFF. The CDR3, as DNA: TGTGCCAGCAGCACTCGTACAGGGGGCCCTAATGAAAAACTGTTTTTT.

This clone came up once. The CDR3 sequence is CASSAGDSPNQPQHF. Written as DNA, the CDR3 is TGTGCCAGCAGCGCGGGGGACAGCCCCAATCAGCCCCAGCATTTT. The rearrangement links TRBV9 to TRBJ1-5; 7 bases align to TRBD1. Per germline, CDR1 SGDLS and CDR2 YYNGEE. CDR3 size: 15 residues. J was trimmed by 3 bases and V by 3 bases; bases with no gene match: 6.

The chain couples TRBV5-5 to TRBJ1-1; 9 bases map to TRBD1. Germline V CDR1 and CDR2: SGHKS, YYEKEE (reference sequence). The CDR3 loop spans 13 amino acids. Trimming removed 6 bases from V and 8 bases from J; junction bases left unmatched: 8. CDR3 nucleotide sequence: TGTGCCAGCACCTTACAGGGGGCCGGGGAAGCTTTCTTT. Translated, it gives CASTLQGAGEAFF.

The chain has TRBV5-1 and TRBJ1-2, with 7 positions matching TRBD1. The germline gives CDR1 SGHRS, CDR2 YFSETQ. The CDR3 is 15 amino acids. J lost 6 bases, V lost 3 bases, and 11 bases had no gene match. CDR3 sequence: CASSSYTTGQDGYTF. CDR3 sequence (DNA): TGCGCCAGCAGCTCTTATACGACAGGGCAGGATGGCTACACCTTC.

V and J are TRBV6-5 and TRBJ2-7, with TRBD2 matching over 8 bases. CDR1 is MNHEY and CDR2 is SVGAGI in the germline V gene. V shed 4 bases, J shed 6 bases, and the junction held 8 bases outside the gene matches. The length of the CDR3 is 14 residues. CDR3 protein: CASSSGLGLSEQYF. Here the CDR3 DNA reads TGTGCCAGCAGTTCGGGACTAGGGCTTTCCGAGCAGTACTTC.

The genes are TRBV5-1 and TRBJ1-2, with D tentatively TRBD1 (5 bases). The CDR3 sequence is 13 residues long. Trimming took 5 bases from V and 2 from J, leaving 10 bases between them. The germline V gene encodes CDR1 SGHRS and CDR2 YFSETQ. The CDR3 sequence: CASRGQTNYGYTF. CDR3 nucleotide sequence: TGCGCCAGCAGGGGGCAGACCAACTATGGCTACACCTTC.

The chain has TRBV6-1 and TRBJ2-7; 7 nucleotides line up with TRBD1. V shed 11 bases, J shed 3 bases, and the junction held 10 bases outside the gene matches. Germline CDR1 and CDR2: MNHNS and SASEGT. The CDR3 is 13 residues long. CDR3 sequence (DNA): TGTGCCCTCCGGGACAGTATACTCTACGAGCAGTACTTC. It codes for CALRDSILYEQYF.

V is TRBV6-5 and J is TRBJ2-3, with 7 nucleotides matching TRBD1. V dropped 2 bases and J dropped 6; count of bases not matched to a gene: 11. The germline gives CDR1 MNHEY, CDR2 SVGAGI. This CDR3 comprises 16 residues. The CDR3 bases are TGTGCCAGCAGTTACCAATGGACAGGCCCTGGGGATACGCAGTATTTT. Translation gives CASSYQWTGPGDTQYF.

The chain carries TRBV5-8 and TRBJ2-7; D might be TRBD1 (6 bases). The CDR3 is 13 residues long. Trimming cost V 2 bases and J 4 bases, with 10 bases left between them. Germline V gene lookup returns CDR1 SGHTS and CDR2 YDEGEE. The CDR3 protein is CASSFDRKYEQYF. CDR3 sequence (DNA): TGTGCCAGCAGCTTTGACAGGAAATACGAGCAGTACTTC.

This clone was found a few times. The V and J genes are TRBV4-1 and TRBJ2-7, with 10 bases aligning to TRBD1. CDR3 length: 17 amino acids. Germline trimming cut 1 base from V and 1 base from J; bases unmatched to any gene: 7. CDR1 is MGHRA, CDR2 YSYEKL, per germline. The chain's CDR3 is CASSQGRTGGRSYEQYF. CDR3 bases: TGCGCCAGCAGCCAAGGCCGGACAGGGGGTAGGTCCTACGAGCAGTACTTC.

This clone was picked up a small number of times. The chain links TRBV29-1 to TRBJ1-1, with a possible D match to TRBD1 (6 bases). The CDR3 runs 11 residues. Looked up from germline, CDR1 is SQVTM and CDR2 is ANQGSEA. The ends were cut back, 3 bases at V and 8 bases at J, with 10 bases in the middle. The CDR3 reads CSVDSGQEAFF. The CDR3 DNA reads TGCAGCGTTGATAGTGGACAGGAAGCTTTCTTT.

The V call is TRBV7-2, the J call TRBJ1-2; 7 nucleotides align to TRBD1. The CDR3 is 14 amino acids. The V gene end was trimmed by 5 bases and the J gene end by 2 bases; junction bases not matched to a gene: 5. Germline assignment: CDR1 SGHTA and CDR2 FQGNSA. The CDR3 region has the DNA TGTGCCAGCAGCCCCACAGGGGACAACTATGGCTACACCTTC. It is translated as CASSPTGDNYGYTF.

This clone was seen a few times. This sequence joins TRBV2 and TRBJ1-1; 9 positions agree with TRBD1. Germline V gives CDR1 SNHLY, CDR2 FYNNEI. The CDR3 spans 12 residues. J gave up 11 bases and V 7 bases, and 8 bases lay outside the gene matches. This CDR3 reads CASTGTGFLAFF. For the CDR3, the DNA is TGTGCCAGCACCGGGACAGGGTTTTTGGCTTTCTTT.

This chain links TRBV9 with TRBJ1-1; TRBD1 might be the D (6 bases). Germline CDR1 and CDR2: SGDLS and YYNGEE. The CDR3 runs to 16 residues. V was pared by 4 bases and J by 0 bases, with 16 bases between. The CDR3 DNA is TGTGCCAGCAGCCCCCACAGGGACCTCATGAACACTGAAGCTTTCTTT. Translating gives CASSPHRDLMNTEAFF.

The chain has TRBV10-3 and TRBJ2-1, with TRBD2 matching 8 bases. Trimming took 6 bases from V and 6 from J; bases not matched to a gene: 10. Per germline, CDR1 ENHRY and CDR2 SYGVKD. The CDR3 is made up of 15 amino acids. In DNA form, the CDR3 reads TGTGCCATCAGGCCACCGGGGGGGACTGGCAATGAGCAGTTCTTC. Protein product: CAIRPPGGTGNEQFF.

The chain is built from TRBV5-4 and TRBJ1-6; D may be TRBD1 (5 bases). V gave up 2 bases and J gave up 3 bases, with 12 bases separating them. The germline V gene has CDR1 SGHNT and CDR2 YYREEE (reference sequence). The CDR3 length is 16 residues. CDR3 nucleotide sequence: TGTGCCAGCAGCTTTGGGGCTCGGTTCTATAATTCACCCCTCCACTTT. The encoded protein is CASSFGARFYNSPLHF.

The chain recombines TRBV27 with TRBJ2-5, with D tentatively TRBD2 (5 bases). The CDR3 consists of 15 residues. The V end was cut by 3 bases, the J end by 1 base, with 12 bases between. CDR1 and CDR2 from the germline V gene are MNHEY and SMNVEV (reference sequence). This CDR3 is CASSFIGGSQETQYF. The CDR3 bases are TGTGCCAGCAGTTTTATTGGTGGGAGCCAAGAGACCCAGTACTTC.

The J gene is TRBJ2-3, the V gene TRBV29-1, with TRBD2 matching over 7 bases. CDR3 length equals 15 residues. Germline CDR1 SQVTM, CDR2 ANQGSEA. J lost 3 bases, V lost 1 base, and 7 bases had no gene match. CDR3 nucleotide sequence: TGCAGCGTTGAAGGGGCCAAGGGAGGGACAGATACGCAGTATTTT. Translating it yields CSVEGAKGGTDTQYF.

This clone was seen once. The chain joins TRBV9 to TRBJ1-2; tentative D call: TRBD1 (5 bases). Germline V gene data show CDR1 as SGDLS and CDR2 as YYNGEE. V was trimmed by 3 bases and J by 4 bases, leaving 16 bases between them. This CDR3 has 15 amino acids. The CDR3 loop is CASSGGTPGLYGYTF. In DNA, the CDR3 is TGTGCCAGCAGCGGCGGCACGCCGGGACTCTATGGCTACACCTTC.